Listed here are 25 T cell receptor beta chains from one sample, sequenced in a study of regulatory T cells in long-lasting Graves disease. The time point: newly diagnosed GD, antithyroid drugs for less than 3 months. The authors made the TCR library using RNA they extracted from PBMCs. iRepertoire HTBI primers and Arm-PCR of CDR3 regions built TCR beta libraries. A single record per CDR3 protein comes from TCRdb applying MiXCR to the multiplex PCR reads. The sample lists some 340,000 distinct CDR3 sequences; about 10% were seen once. A further study also used this sample, focusing on T cells in Graves' hyperthyroidism and ophthalmopathy.

The sequenced sample was peripheral blood mononuclear cells (PBMCs), obtained at new diagnosis, from a patient treated with antithyroid drugs. Source of these receptors: a woman younger than 30 with Graves disease.

This clonotype was recorded a few times. This chain uses TRBV7-9 with TRBJ1-2; 7 bases agree with TRBD1. V dropped 2 bases and J dropped 2; count of bases not matched to a gene: 8. Germline V gene sequence: CDR1 SEHNR, CDR2 FQNEAQ (reference sequence). The length of the CDR3 is 16 residues. DNA for the CDR3: TGTGCCAGCAGCTTACAGGAGGGGGCGCCCAACTATGGCTACACCTTC. It specifies CASSLQEGAPNYGYTF.

The sample holds one count of this clonotype. J is TRBJ2-7 and V is TRBV6-1; TRBD2 matches 10 bases. V gave up 5 bases and J gave up 4 bases; unmatched junction bases: 5. The germline V gene encodes CDR1 MNHNS and CDR2 SASEGT. The CDR3 runs to 14 residues. The CDR3 spells CASSPSTSGYEQYF. CDR3 nucleotides: TGTGCCAGCAGTCCATCGACTAGCGGGTACGAGCAGTACTTC.

This clonotype was counted many times. The V and J genes are TRBV6-2 or TRBV6-3 and TRBJ1-1; tentative D call: TRBD1 (5 bases). CDR1 MNHEY and CDR2 SVGEGT come from the germline V gene. The CDR3 loop spans 11 amino acids. V lost 7 bases and J 6 bases, leaving 9 bases between the germline ends. The CDR3 DNA reads TGTGCCAGCACACAGGCCTCTGAAGCTTTCTTT. Translated: CASTQASEAFF.

This clonotype has ten or more counts. The chain couples TRBV20-1 to TRBJ2-5; 14 nucleotides line up with TRBD2. The V gene end was trimmed by 2 bases and the J gene end by 4 bases; junction bases not matched to a gene: 15. This CDR3 has 19 amino acids. Germline V gene data show CDR1 as DFQATT and CDR2 as SNEGSKA (reference sequence). The CDR3 DNA follows: TGCAGTGCTAGAAAGGCGGGACTAGCGGGAGAGGTGTTCGGAGAGACCCAGTACTTC. Protein product: CSARKAGLAGEVFGETQYF.

Many counts were recorded for this clonotype. The rearrangement links TRBV28 to TRBJ1-1, with D hard to call. Germline lookup yields CDR1 MDHEN and CDR2 SYDVKM. V dropped 5 bases and J dropped 1 base, with 5 bases sitting between them. The CDR3 is made up of 12 amino acids. The CDR3 DNA follows: TGTGCCAGCAGTCCTTGGAACACTGAAGCTTTCTTT. This encodes CASSPWNTEAFF.

V and J are TRBV7-6 and TRBJ2-6; 9 bases are shared with TRBD1. This CDR3 contains 18 residues. Trimming removed 7 bases from V and 0 bases from J; junction bases left unmatched: 10. Germline lookup yields CDR1 SGHVS and CDR2 FNYEAQ. The DNA of the CDR3 is TGTGCCAGCATAGACCGGGACAGGGCCGACTCTGGGGCCAACGTCCTGACTTTC. This encodes CASIDRDRADSGANVLTF. Using reference TRBV7-6 and TRBJ2-6 for the parts outside the CDR3, the full variable domain is GAGVSQSPRYKVTKRGQDVALRCDPISGHVSLYWYRQALGQGPEFLTYFNYEAQQDKSGLPNDRFSAERPEGSISTLTIQRTEQRDSAMYRCASIDRDRADSGANVLTFGAGSRLTVL.

This clonotype was detected ten times or more. The genes are TRBV9 and TRBJ2-1; D ambiguous. The J call may be mistaken, given a closer DNA end match to TRBJ2-5. The germline V gene has CDR1 SGDLS and CDR2 YYNGEE. The CDR3 is 16 amino acids. As DNA, the CDR3 is TGTGCCAGCAGCGCCCCTCCCCGGACGACCCAAGAGACCCAGTACTTC. Protein: CASSAPPRTTQETQYF.

This clonotype was observed a handful of times. The chain employs TRBV9 and TRBJ2-3; tentatively, D is TRBD1 or TRBD2 (5 bases each). CDR3 length: 18 amino acids. Germline V gene data show CDR1 as SGDLS and CDR2 as YYNGEE. Trimming took off 2 bases at V and 4 bases at J, with 23 bases between the two ends. CDR3 amino acids: CASSVSFGTEPIADTQYF. The CDR3 nucleotides are TGTGCCAGCAGCGTCTCCTTCGGGACCGAGCCTATCGCAGATACGCAGTATTTT.

This chain joins TRBV19 and TRBJ2-5; D not certain. This CDR3 is 14 amino acids long. The ends were cut back, 6 bases at V and 5 bases at J, with 16 bases in the middle. The germline gives CDR1 LNHDA, CDR2 SQIVND (reference sequence). The CDR3 is CASSSTAGAETQYF. The DNA of the CDR3 is TGTGCCAGTAGCTCGACTGCCGGCGCGGAGACCCAGTACTTC. The full variable domain, rest sourced from reference TRBV19 and TRBJ2-5, is DGGITQSPKYLFRKEGQNVTLSCEQNLNHDAMYWYRQDPGQGLRLIYYSQIVNDFQKGDIAEGYSVSREKKESFPLTVTSAQKNPTAFYLCASSSTAGAETQYFGPGTRLLVL.

This clonotype was counted only a few times. The chain has TRBV5-4 and TRBJ2-3; 8 bases align to TRBD2. The CDR3 runs to 17 residues. With 4 bases clipped from V and 2 bases from J, the junction kept 12 bases outside the gene matches. Germline-derived CDR1 and CDR2 are SGHNT and YYREEE (reference sequence). The CDR3 DNA sequence: TGTGCCAGCAGCCCAACTTCGGGACTAGGCTACACAGATACGCAGTATTTT. It encodes CASSPTSGLGYTDTQYF.

This clonotype has ten or more counts. The chain joins TRBV27 to TRBJ1-1, with 10 nucleotides matching TRBD1. This CDR3 is 16 amino acids long. From germline, CDR1 is MNHEY and CDR2 SMNVEV (reference sequence). J lost 4 bases, V lost 5 bases, and 10 bases had no gene match. CDR3 sequence (DNA): TGTGCCAGCAGTCCTCGACAGGGGGCACGTGCCACTGAAGCTTTCTTT. It encodes CASSPRQGARATEAFF.

V gene TRBV7-3 combines with J gene TRBJ1-5, with D maybe TRBD1 (5 bases). The CDR3 contains 17 residues. Germline CDR1 reads SGHTA; CDR2 reads FQGTGA. Trimming cost V 0 bases and J 0 bases, with 12 bases left between them. CDR3 sequence reads: CASSLTPTGYSNQPQHF. CDR3 nucleotides: TGTGCCAGCAGCTTAACGCCAACAGGATATAGCAATCAGCCCCAGCATTTT. The full variable domain, with the rest looked up from reference TRBV7-3 and TRBJ1-5, is GAGVSQTPSNKVTEKGKYVELRCDPISGHTALYWYRQSLGQGPEFLIYFQGTGAADDSGLPNDRFFAVRPEGSVSTLKIQRTERGDSAVYLCASSLTPTGYSNQPQHFGDGTRLSIL.

This clonotype was seen many times. CDR3 nucleotides: TGCAGCGTTGGAGCGGACAGGTCGACTTACGAGCAGTACTTC. Translating it yields CSVGADRSTYEQYF. This rearrangement joins TRBV29-1 to TRBJ2-7; 7 positions agree with TRBD1. The CDR3 consists of 14 residues. CDR1 is SQVTM and CDR2 is ANQGSEA in the germline V gene. J gave up 4 bases and V 4 bases, and 10 bases lay outside the gene matches.

The CDR3: CSAVGTGNQPQHF. DNA for the CDR3: TGCAGTGCGGTAGGGACGGGCAATCAGCCCCAGCATTTT. This chain joins TRBV20-1 and TRBJ1-5; weak D call: TRBD1 (5 bases). Germline V gives CDR1 DFQATT, CDR2 SNEGSKA (reference sequence). Trimming removed 6 bases from V and 2 bases from J, with 11 bases in between. CDR3 length: 13 residues.

CDR3 DNA sequence: TGTGCCAGCAGGATGGCGGGGGGGAATGAGCAGTTCTTC. This sequence encodes CASRMAGGNEQFF. V usage is TRBV6-2 or TRBV6-3 and J usage is TRBJ2-1, with 9 bases lining up with TRBD2. Germline CDR1 and CDR2: MNHEY and SVGEGT. CDR3 length: 13 amino acids. J was trimmed by 7 bases and V by 6 bases; bases with no gene match: 4.

This clonotype was seen ten or more times. The CDR3 reads CASSGQGDTDTQYF. Written as DNA, the CDR3 is TGTGCCAGCAGCGGACAGGGAGACACAGATACGCAGTATTTT. This chain joins TRBV2 and TRBJ2-3; 8 bases map to TRBD1. Germline loops: CDR1 SNHLY, CDR2 FYNNEI. V trimming: 6 bases; J trimming: 2 bases; junction bases outside the gene matches: 4. The CDR3 has 14 amino acids.

This clonotype was counted many times. The genes are TRBV6-1 and TRBJ1-1, with a possible D match to TRBD1 (5 bases). Trimming removed 2 bases from V and 9 bases from J, with 16 bases in between. Per germline, CDR1 MNHNS and CDR2 SASEGT. The CDR3 spans 14 residues. The DNA of the CDR3 is TGTGCCAGCAGTGAACGGGGGGGGACCCGCAAAGCTTTCTTT. Amino acid sequence: CASSERGGTRKAFF.

This clonotype was seen at least ten times. This chain links TRBV24-1 with TRBJ1-2; the D is unclear. The V end was cut by 6 bases, the J end by 2 bases, with 12 bases between. CDR3 length: 14 amino acids. Per the germline V gene, CDR1 is KGHDR and CDR2 is SFDVKD. This chain's CDR3 is CATSRADRNYGYTF. The CDR3 DNA follows: TGTGCCACCAGTAGAGCAGACCGAAACTATGGCTACACCTTC.

The V call is TRBV20-1, the J call TRBJ2-3; 8 bases match TRBD2. The germline V gene has CDR1 DFQATT and CDR2 SNEGSKA (reference sequence). Trimming removed 1 base from V and 2 bases from J; junction bases left unmatched: 5. The CDR3 totals 15 residues. CDR3 protein: CSARVGGGYTDTQYF. The CDR3 DNA follows: TGCAGTGCTAGAGTGGGCGGGGGGTACACAGATACGCAGTATTTT.

This clonotype showed up many times. The rearrangement links TRBV12-3 or TRBV12-4 to TRBJ2-1; no firm D call. The CDR3 consists of 15 residues. V lost 7 bases, J lost 2 bases, and 15 bases lay in between. The CDR3 is CASTSPVITYNEQFF. CDR3 bases: TGTGCCAGCACCAGCCCGGTCATCACCTACAATGAGCAGTTCTTC.

This clonotype was counted a few times. The V call is TRBV6-2 or TRBV6-3, the J call TRBJ2-5, with D possibly matching TRBD2 (7 bases). The CDR3 covers 18 residues. CDR1 is MNHEY, CDR2 SVGEGT, per germline. The germline V and J ends were trimmed by 6 bases and 1 base, with 24 bases remaining between them. The chain's CDR3 is CASRPHDGGGALQETQYF. Written as DNA, the CDR3 is TGTGCCAGCAGGCCCCACGATGGAGGGGGGGCTCTCCAAGAGACCCAGTACTTC.

This clonotype was recorded a few times. This rearrangement joins TRBV5-1 to TRBJ2-6; D is undetermined. Germline CDR1 and CDR2: SGHRS and YFSETQ. This CDR3 spans 17 amino acids. Trimming took off 0 bases at V and 4 bases at J, with 14 bases between the two ends. The CDR3 DNA sequence: TGCGCCAGCAGCTTGGACCTCCTAACATCGGGGGCCAACGTCCTGACTTTC. This gives the protein CASSLDLLTSGANVLTF.

This clonotype has a count of ten or more. The chain's CDR3 is CASTAADETQYF. The CDR3 region has the DNA TGTGCCAGCACGGCTGCCGATGAGACCCAGTACTTC. The chain links TRBV28 to TRBJ2-5; unclear D gene. This CDR3 region has 12 residues. The ends were cut back, 7 bases at V and 5 bases at J, with 11 bases in the middle. Germline CDR1 and CDR2: MDHEN and SYDVKM. Drawing the rest from reference TRBV28 and TRBJ2-5, the complete variable domain is DVKVTQSSRYLVKRTGEKVFLECVQDMDHENMFWYRQDPGLGLRLIYFSYDVKMKEKGDIPEGYSVSREKKERFSLILESASTNQTSMYLCASTAADETQYFGPGTRLLVL.

Many counts were recorded for this clonotype. The chain recombines TRBV6-2 or TRBV6-3 with TRBJ2-7, with D perhaps matching TRBD1 (6 bases). Trimming left V 7 bases short and J 6 bases short, with 10 bases between. The CDR3 contains 11 residues. Per the germline V gene, CDR1 is MNHEY and CDR2 is SVGEGT. CDR3 protein: CASNRAGEQYF. CDR3 sequence (DNA): TGTGCCAGCAACAGGGCGGGCGAGCAGTACTTC.

This clonotype has ten or more counts. The chain combines TRBV19 with TRBJ2-7; 7 nucleotides align to TRBD1. Germline V gene data show CDR1 as LNHDA and CDR2 as SQIVND (reference sequence). CDR3 length: 15 residues. V was clipped by 3 bases and J by 6 bases; unmatched bases: 11. The CDR3 DNA reads TGTGCCAGTAGTATCTGGACACAGGGGACGGCCGAGCAGTACTTC. Translation gives CASSIWTQGTAEQYF.